The T cell receptor beta chain described here comes from a study of cytomegalovirus exposure and HLA in healthy donors. Study context: Sequencing of about 179 million T cells in an earlier analysis found about 120 million unique TCR beta sequences.

This clone has just one count. Use of 60 Vbeta and 13 Jbeta primers characterized the PCR. Sequencing was performed with immunoSEQ multiplex PCR; in TCRdb, only in-frame clones are kept and a portion is missing. The sample carries more than 90,000 clones, 75% to 90% recorded once. V dropped 4 bases and J dropped 4; count of bases not matched to a gene: 3. There are 15 residues in the CDR3. The germline V gene has CDR1 SGDLS and CDR2 YYNGEE. Sequencing input: PBMCs. This clonotype was sampled from a young man in good health and CMV-seronegative. The rearrangement joins TRBV9 to TRBJ2-1; the match to TRBD2 covers 12 bases. CDR3 residues: CASSYTSGGYNEQFF. CDR3 in DNA: TGTGCCAGCAGCTATACTAGCGGGGGGTACAATGAGCAGTTCTTC.